The rows below give T cell receptor beta chains drawn from one sample of a study of chemoradiotherapy in HPV16-positive cancers. Repertoires were generated with immunoSEQ multiplex PCR, while TCRdb's copy carries only in-frame clones and drops some. The repertoire holds some 20,000 clones, roughly 66% seen once, with around 2.7% in the top ten. The sample here was taken from a patient who underwent chemoradiotherapy. The receptors were sampled from a human donor with HPV-associated anogenital cancer. Each CDR3 is given with its conserved first and last residue. The D gene is left open where the match is weak. Size is omitted from some rows. Given values are once, few, many or a class for expanded clones.

J	V	size	D	CDR3	DNA
TRBJ2-3	TRBV6-5	once	-	CASSYSLMGSTDTQYF	TGTGCCAGCAGTTACTCGTTGATGGGGAGCACAGATACGCAGTATTTT
TRBJ1-4	TRBV19	-	-	CASSSGDATNEKLFF	TGTGCCAGTAGTAGCGGTGATGCAACTAATGAAAAACTGTTTTTT
TRBJ1-1	TRBV15	-	-	CATSRVDTEAFF	TGTGCCACCAGCAGAGTCGACACTGAAGCTTTCTTT
TRBJ1-4	TRBV5-4	few	-	CASSQRGAREKLFF	TGTGCCAGCAGCCAGAGGGGGGCCCGTGAAAAACTGTTTTTT
TRBJ2-3	TRBV2	-	-	CASRTRRAEAQYF	TGTGCCAGCAGGACCCGACGGGCCGAGGCGCAGTATTTT
TRBJ1-2	TRBV19	few	-	CASSSRANYGYTF	TGTGCCAGTAGCTCCAGGGCAAACTATGGCTACACCTTC
TRBJ1-1	TRBV19	few	-	CASSTRPEREAFF	TGTGCCAGTAGTACCAGACCTGAGCGGGAAGCTTTCTTT
TRBJ2-7	TRBV5-1	-	-	CASSLGLLSDYEQYF	TGCGCCAGCAGCTTGGGTTTACTTTCCGACTACGAGCAGTACTTC
TRBJ2-4	TRBV7-3	-	-	CASSLGTRGAKNIQYF	TGTGCCAGCAGCTTAGGGACCCGTGGAGCCAAAAACATTCAGTACTTC
TRBJ1-5	TRBV19	once	TRBD1	CASKSRGELNQPQHF	TGTGCCAGCAAATCCAGGGGGGAGCTCAATCAGCCCCAGCATTTT
TRBJ2-7	TRBV11-1	-	-	CASSLSPASYEQYF	TGTGCCAGCAGCTTGAGTCCGGCATCCTACGAGCAGTACTTC
TRBJ2-7	TRBV10-1	few	-	CASSASGRAYEQYF	TGCGCCAGCAGCGCCTCGGGCAGGGCCTACGAGCAGTACTTC
TRBJ1-2	TRBV11-2	-	-	CASSMTNYGYTF	TGTGCCAGCAGCATGACTAACTATGGCTACACCTTC
TRBJ1-6	TRBV30	-	TRBD1	CAWSVLAGGATPLHF	TGTGCCTGGAGTGTACTGGCAGGGGGCGCGACACCCCTCCACTTT
TRBJ2-5	TRBV6-1	-	TRBD2	CASGKRERETQYF	TGTGCCAGCGGCAAGCGGGAGCGAGAGACCCAGTACTTC
TRBJ2-5	TRBV2	-	-	CASSFSPTAQGETQYF	TGTGCCAGCAGTTTTTCCCCGACAGCCCAGGGAGAGACCCAGTACTTC
TRBJ2-2	TRBV15	-	TRBD1	CATSTGTVEELFF	TGTGCCACCAGCACTGGGACAGTTGAGGAGCTGTTTTTT
TRBJ1-6	TRBV7-2	-	-	CASSLNSGSWASPLHF	TGTGCCAGCAGCTTAAATTCTGGAAGTTGGGCTTCACCCCTCCACTTT
TRBJ2-7	TRBV11-1	-	TRBD1	CASSFGDRTYEQYF	TGTGCCAGCAGCTTCGGGGACAGAACCTACGAGCAGTACTTC
TRBJ2-5	TRBV18	-	TRBD2	CASSQSSGQETQYF	TGTGCCAGCTCACAATCTAGCGGCCAAGAGACCCAGTACTTC
TRBJ1-2	TRBV29-1	-	TRBD1	CSVEGERDRAYGYTF	TGCAGCGTTGAAGGGGAGAGGGACAGGGCTTATGGCTACACCTTC
TRBJ1-1	TRBV11-3	-	TRBD1	CASSLDPGGNTEAFF	TGTGCCAGCAGCTTAGACCCAGGGGGCAACACTGAAGCTTTCTTT
TRBJ1-1	TRBV29-1	few	TRBD1	CSAIPGTANTEAFF	TGCAGCGCCATTCCCGGGACAGCGAACACTGAAGCTTTCTTT
TRBJ2-1	TRBV7-6	-	TRBD1	CASSSGQGGYNEQFF	TGTGCCAGCAGCTCGGGACAGGGGGGCTACAATGAGCAGTTCTTC
TRBJ1-1	TRBV9	-	-	CASSVGNARNTEAFF	TGTGCCAGCAGCGTAGGGAACGCCAGGAACACTGAAGCTTTCTTT
TRBJ1-5	TRBV10-3	-	TRBD1	CAISLGQGENQPQHF	TGTGCCATCAGCCTCGGACAGGGGGAGAATCAGCCCCAGCATTTT
TRBJ2-1	TRBV9	-	TRBD1	CASSIGQGDYNEQFF	TGTGCCAGCAGCATCGGACAGGGAGATTACAATGAGCAGTTCTTC
TRBJ2-7	TRBV5-4	-	TRBD2	CASSSGLAGLPSYEQYF	TGTGCCAGCAGCTCGGGACTAGCGGGACTTCCCTCCTACGAGCAGTACTTC
TRBJ1-1	TRBV6-1	few	-	CASSEQENTEAFF	TGTGCCAGCAGTGAACAGGAGAACACTGAAGCTTTCTTT
TRBJ2-7	TRBV4-1	once	TRBD2	CASSQEPPSGGAYEQYF	TGCGCCAGCAGCCAAGAACCCCCAAGCGGGGGGGCTTACGAGCAGTACTTC
TRBJ2-7	TRBV5-5	-	-	CASFLGVGYEQYF	TGTGCCAGCTTTCTAGGGGTGGGCTACGAGCAGTACTTC
TRBJ1-2	TRBV4-1	-	TRBD1	CASGTPGQGVGGNYGYTF	TGCGCCAGCGGTACTCCGGGACAGGGGGTGGGGGGTAACTATGGCTACACCTTC
TRBJ1-2	TRBV6-1	-	TRBD1	CASRLGQGGYGYTF	TGTGCCAGCAGACTCGGACAGGGAGGCTATGGCTACACCTTC
TRBJ2-5	TRBV11-2	-	-	CASSLLQETQYF	TGTGCCAGCAGCTTATTACAAGAGACCCAGTACTTC
TRBJ2-1	TRBV7-2	-	-	CASSRGTVFDNEQFF	TGTGCCAGCAGTCGCGGGACAGTTTTTGACAATGAGCAGTTCTTC
TRBJ2-3	TRBV30	once	TRBD1	CAWSLGQGTDTQYF	TGTGCCTGGAGTTTAGGACAGGGGACAGATACGCAGTATTTT
TRBJ2-5	TRBV7-5	once	-	CARSELGRQETQYF	TGTGCCAGAAGCGAACTCGGTCGACAAGAGACCCAGTACTTC
TRBJ2-3	TRBV29-1	-	TRBD2	CSVERRELTDTQYF	TGCAGCGTTGAACGGCGGGAGCTCACAGATACGCAGTATTTT
TRBJ1-5	TRBV6-1	-	-	CASTLGSGGQPQHF	TGTGCCAGCACCCTTGGATCGGGCGGGCAGCCCCAGCATTTT
TRBJ2-5	TRBV27	-	-	CASSFQGAAQETQYF	TGTGCCAGCAGTTTCCAGGGCGCCGCACAAGAGACCCAGTACTTC
TRBJ2-2	TRBV28	once	TRBD1	CASRNDRGRAGELFF	TGTGCCAGCAGAAACGACAGGGGGCGAGCCGGGGAGCTGTTTTTT
TRBJ1-5	TRBV6-1	-	-	CASSARAGGQPQHF	TGTGCCAGCAGTGCCCGGGCCGGGGGTCAGCCCCAGCATTTT
TRBJ2-7	TRBV6-5	-	-	CASRTGGEQYF	TGTGCCAGCAGAACCGGCGGGGAGCAGTACTTC
TRBJ2-5	TRBV7-9	-	-	CASSSADLYQETQYF	TGTGCCAGCAGCTCCGCGGACTTGTACCAAGAGACCCAGTACTTC
TRBJ1-1	TRBV15	-	TRBD1	CATQKGTEGNTEAFF	TGTGCCACCCAAAAGGGGACAGAGGGGAACACTGAAGCTTTCTTT
TRBJ2-3	TRBV2	-	TRBD1	CASSKDRGPDTQYF	TGTGCCAGCAGTAAGGACAGGGGACCAGATACGCAGTATTTT
TRBJ1-2	TRBV4-3	-	-	CASSKNPGDYGYTF	TGCGCCAGCAGCAAAAATCCAGGGGACTATGGCTACACCTTC